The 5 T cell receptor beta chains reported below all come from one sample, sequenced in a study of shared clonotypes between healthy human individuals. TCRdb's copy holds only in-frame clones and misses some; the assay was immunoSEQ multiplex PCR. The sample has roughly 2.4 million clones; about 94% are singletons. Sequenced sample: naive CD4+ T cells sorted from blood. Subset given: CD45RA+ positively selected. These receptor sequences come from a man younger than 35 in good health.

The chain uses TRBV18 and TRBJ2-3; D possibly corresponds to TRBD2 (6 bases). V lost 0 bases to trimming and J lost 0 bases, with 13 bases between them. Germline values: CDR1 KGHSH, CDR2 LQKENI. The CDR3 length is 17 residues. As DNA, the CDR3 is TGTGCCAGCTCACCACCGGTCGGGGGATCTAGCACAGATACGCAGTATTTT. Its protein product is CASSPPVGGSSTDTQYF.

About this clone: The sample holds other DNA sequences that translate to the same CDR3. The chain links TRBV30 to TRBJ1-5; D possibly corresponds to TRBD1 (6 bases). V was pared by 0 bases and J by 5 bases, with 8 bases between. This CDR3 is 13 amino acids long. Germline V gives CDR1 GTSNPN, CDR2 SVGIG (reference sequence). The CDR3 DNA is TGTGCCTGGAGTGTACAGGGAGATCAGCCCCAGCATTTT. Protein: CAWSVQGDQPQHF.

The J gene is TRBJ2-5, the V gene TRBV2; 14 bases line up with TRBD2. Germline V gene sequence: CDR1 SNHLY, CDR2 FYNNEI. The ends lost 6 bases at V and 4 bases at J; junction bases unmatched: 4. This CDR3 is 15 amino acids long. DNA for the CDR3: TGTGCCAGCAGGGGGACTAGCGGGAGTGTAGAGACCCAGTACTTC. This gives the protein CASRGTSGSVETQYF. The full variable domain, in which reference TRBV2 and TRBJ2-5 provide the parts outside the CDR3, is EPEVTQTPSHQVTQMGQEVILRCVPISNHLYFYWYRQILGQKVEFLVSFYNNEISEKSEIFDDQFSVERPDGSNFTLKIRSTKLEDSAMYFCASRGTSGSVETQYFGPGTRLLVL.

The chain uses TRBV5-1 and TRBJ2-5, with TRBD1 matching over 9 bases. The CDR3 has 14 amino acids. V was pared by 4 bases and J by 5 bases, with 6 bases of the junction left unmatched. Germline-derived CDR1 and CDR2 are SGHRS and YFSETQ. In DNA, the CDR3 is TGCGCCAGCAGCACCGACAGGGGGGATGAGACCCAGTACTTC. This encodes CASSTDRGDETQYF.

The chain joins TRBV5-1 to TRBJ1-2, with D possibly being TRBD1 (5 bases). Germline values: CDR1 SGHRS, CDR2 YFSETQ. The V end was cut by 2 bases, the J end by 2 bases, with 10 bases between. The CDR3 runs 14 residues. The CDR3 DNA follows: TGCGCCAGCAGCTTTCAAGGGGACAACTATGGCTACACCTTC. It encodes CASSFQGDNYGYTF.